This TCR beta chain was sequenced in a study of CD8 T cells in Susac syndrome. This CDR3 spans 15 amino acids. Germline V gene data show CDR1 as SQVTM and CDR2 as ANQGSEA. V gave up 4 bases and J gave up 5 bases, with 18 bases separating them. With random hexamers, roughly 0.45 to 1 ug RNA was reverse transcribed. In TCRdb, the immunoSEQ multiplex PCR reads were re-called with MiXCR into one record per CDR3 protein. The sample records about 300,000 distinct CDR3 sequences, around 83% being singletons. This TCR was sampled from a human donor with multiple sclerosis. Material for sequencing was CD8+ T cells from PBMCs. This rearrangement joins TRBV29-1 to TRBJ1-5; the D gene is possibly TRBD1 (5 bases). The CDR3 loop reads CSVVSRDGGDQPQHF. CDR3 DNA sequence: TGCAGCGTTGTTTCACGGGACGGGGGTGATCAGCCCCAGCATTTT.